This TCR beta chain was sequenced for a study of T cell repertoires in cytomegalovirus infection. Study-level background: CMV infection together with matching HLA type was indicated by public TCR beta signatures.

TCRdb reprocessed the reads via MiXCR and lists one record per CDR3 protein. This table holds 150,000 to 200,000 distinct CDR3 sequences, about a tenth found once. Of note for this clonotype: Antigen: not known.

Trimming took off 7 bases at V and 1 base at J, with 13 bases between the two ends. There are 14 residues in the CDR3. Germline CDR1 MDHEN, CDR2 SYDVKM. Whole-study findings and limits: Based on cumulative public TCR beta family frequency, carriers of CMV plus the relevant HLA were identified. HLA-C-restricted CMV-specific TCR beta clonotypes prevailed in the ex vivo response.

The sequence was collected from a human donor in good health (CMV status not recorded). Some clones in this sample may be carry-over from other donors' samples. The rearrangement uses TRBV28 and TRBJ1-1; tentatively, D is TRBD1 (5 bases). Material: PBMCs. The CDR3 nucleotides read TGTGCCAGCACCCCGGGGGGGGAGAACACTGAAGCTTTCTTT. It encodes CASTPGGENTEAFF.